The T cell receptor beta chain described here comes from a study of control samples from healthy donors and cancer patients. The V end was cut by 7 bases, the J end by 1 base, with 9 bases between. The CDR3 runs to 13 residues. Germline-derived CDR1 and CDR2 are ENHRY and SYGVKD. Sequencing was performed with immunoSEQ multiplex PCR; in TCRdb, only in-frame clones are kept and a portion is missing. The sample has about 160,000 clones; about 94% are singletons. The sequence was obtained from a man in his sixties with colorectal cancer. Input material: PBMCs. The rearrangement joins TRBV10-3 to TRBJ2-3; D possibly corresponds to TRBD2 (6 bases). CDR3 nucleotide sequence: TGTGCCATCATGGGGGGTGGCACAGATACGCAGTATTTT. This encodes CAIMGGGTDTQYF.